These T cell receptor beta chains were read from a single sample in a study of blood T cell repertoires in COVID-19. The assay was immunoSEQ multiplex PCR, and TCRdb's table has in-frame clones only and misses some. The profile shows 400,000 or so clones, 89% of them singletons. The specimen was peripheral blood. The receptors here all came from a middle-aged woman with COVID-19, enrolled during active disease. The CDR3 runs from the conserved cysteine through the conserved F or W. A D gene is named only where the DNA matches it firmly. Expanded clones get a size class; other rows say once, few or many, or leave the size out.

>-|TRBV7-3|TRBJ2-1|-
CASSLERHSYNEQFF
TGTGCCAGCTCCCTAGAACGCCACTCCTACAATGAGCAGTTCTTC
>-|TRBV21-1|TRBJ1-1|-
CASIWLGPRGFRYTEAFF
TGTGCCAGCATTTGGCTAGGTCCCAGGGGCTTTAGGTACACTGAAGCTTTCTTT
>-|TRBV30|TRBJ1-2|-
CAWSHWAPGYTF
TGTGCCTGGAGTCACTGGGCGCCTGGCTACACCTTC
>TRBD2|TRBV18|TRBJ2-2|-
CASAPLIAGGDTGELFF
TGTGCCAGCGCTCCGCTCATAGCGGGAGGGGACACCGGGGAGCTGTTTTTT
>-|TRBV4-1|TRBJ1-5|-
CASSQGGTSNQPQHF
TGCGCCAGCAGCCAAGGTGGGACAAGCAATCAGCCCCAGCATTTT
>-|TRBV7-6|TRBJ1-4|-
CASSLKDRNEKLFF
TGTGCCAGCAGCTTAAAAGACAGGAATGAAAAACTGTTTTTT
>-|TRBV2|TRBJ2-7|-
CASRGVSYEQYF
TGTGCCAGCAGGGGAGTATCCTACGAGCAGTACTTC
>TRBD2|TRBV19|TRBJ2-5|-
CASSRLAGVAEETQYF
TGTGCCAGTAGCAGACTAGCGGGGGTTGCTGAAGAGACCCAGTACTTC
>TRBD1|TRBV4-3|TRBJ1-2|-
CASSQGKGAFLRDYTF
TGCGCCAGCAGCCAAGGAAAGGGGGCGTTTCTTAGGGACTACACCTTC
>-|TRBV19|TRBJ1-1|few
CASSIVLRSSAEAFF
TGTGCCAGTAGTATAGTTCTCCGGAGTTCGGCTGAAGCTTTCTTT
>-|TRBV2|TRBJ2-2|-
CASSGGTAITGELFF
TGTGCCAGCAGTGGGGGGACTGCGATCACCGGGGAGCTGTTTTTT
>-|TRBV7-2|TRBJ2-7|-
CASSFRAGANEQYF
TGTGCCAGCAGCTTCCGGGCAGGGGCGAACGAGCAGTACTTC
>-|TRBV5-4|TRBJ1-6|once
CASSLQGRSYNSPLHF
TGTGCCAGCAGCCTACAGGGAAGGTCCTATAATTCACCCCTCCACTTT
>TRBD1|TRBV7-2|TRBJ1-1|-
CASSSRGTGTEAFF
TGTGCCAGCAGCTCCAGGGGGACCGGGACTGAAGCTTTCTTT
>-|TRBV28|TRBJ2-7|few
CASGARSIYEQYF
TGTGCCAGCGGAGCCCGCAGCATCTACGAGCAGTACTTC
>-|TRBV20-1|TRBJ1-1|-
CSARTEAFF
TGCAGTGCCCGCACTGAAGCTTTCTTT
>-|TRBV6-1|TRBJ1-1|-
CASSVGFSGGSTEAFF
TGTGCCAGCAGTGTAGGGTTTTCGGGGGGGAGCACTGAAGCTTTCTTT
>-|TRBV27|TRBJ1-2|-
CASSLGRGGNGYTF
TGTGCCAGCAGTTTGGGGCGTGGAGGGAATGGCTACACCTTC
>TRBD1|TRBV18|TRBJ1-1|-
CASSSLPPGQGARVNTEAFF
TGTGCCAGCTCATCACTACCTCCGGGACAGGGGGCAAGGGTGAACACTGAAGCTTTCTTT
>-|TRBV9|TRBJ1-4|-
CASSVREGKNEKLFF
TGTGCCAGCAGCGTTAGAGAGGGAAAGAATGAAAAACTGTTTTTT
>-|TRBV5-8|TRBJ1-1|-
CASSRQRNTEAFF
TGTGCCAGCAGTAGACAGAGGAACACTGAAGCTTTCTTT
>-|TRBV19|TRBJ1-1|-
CASSYYTEAFF
TGTGCCAGTAGTTACTACACTGAAGCTTTCTTT
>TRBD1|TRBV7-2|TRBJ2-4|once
CASSFRPGGNIQYF
TGTGCCAGCAGCTTTCGTCCAGGGGGAAACATTCAGTACTTC
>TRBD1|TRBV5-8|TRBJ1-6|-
CASSTRTGPNYNSPLHF
TGTGCCAGCAGCACCAGGACAGGGCCCAACTATAATTCACCCCTCCACTTT
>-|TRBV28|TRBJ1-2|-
CASSLSRNYGYTF
TGTGCCAGCAGTTTAAGCCGTAACTATGGCTACACCTTC
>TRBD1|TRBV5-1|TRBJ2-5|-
CASSLRTGGRETQYF
TGCGCCAGCAGCTTAAGGACAGGGGGCCGAGAGACCCAGTACTTC
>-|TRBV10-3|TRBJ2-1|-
CALRSGAINEQFF
TGTGCCTTGCGCTCCGGAGCTATCAATGAGCAGTTCTTC
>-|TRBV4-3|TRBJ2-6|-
CASYSGANVLTF
TGCGCCAGCTACTCTGGGGCCAACGTCCTGACTTTC
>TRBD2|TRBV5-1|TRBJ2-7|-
CASSLVSGRDYEQYF
TGCGCCAGCAGCTTAGTGAGCGGGAGGGATTACGAGCAGTACTTC
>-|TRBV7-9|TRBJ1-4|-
CASSLGQGSGDEKLFF
TGTGCCAGCAGCTTAGGGCAGGGGTCGGGTGATGAAAAACTGTTTTTT
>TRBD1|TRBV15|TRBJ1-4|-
CATSGYLRQGNEKLFF
TGTGCCACCAGCGGGTACTTACGACAGGGTAATGAAAAACTGTTTTTT
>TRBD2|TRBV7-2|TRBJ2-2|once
CASSSIAGGGGELFF
TGTGCCAGCAGCTCGATAGCGGGGGGAGGCGGGGAGCTGTTTTTT
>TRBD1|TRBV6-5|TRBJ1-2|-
CASSLGQGRGWGYTF
TGTGCCAGCAGTCTAGGACAGGGCCGGGGTTGGGGCTACACCTTC
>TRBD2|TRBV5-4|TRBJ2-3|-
CASSLPSGTNTDTQYF
TGTGCCAGCAGCTTGCCTAGCGGGACCAACACAGATACGCAGTATTTT
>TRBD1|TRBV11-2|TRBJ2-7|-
CASSPGWTGYEQYF
TGTGCCAGCAGCCCAGGGTGGACAGGGTACGAGCAGTACTTC
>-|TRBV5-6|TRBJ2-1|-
CASSRLRPSTGAHEQFF
TGTGCCAGCAGCCGCTTGCGACCCAGTACAGGCGCCCATGAGCAGTTCTTC
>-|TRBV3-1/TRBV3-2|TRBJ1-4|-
CASSQDLVKGLGGTSEKLFF
TGTGCCAGCAGCCAAGATCTCGTAAAAGGATTAGGGGGAACTAGTGAAAAACTGTTTTTT
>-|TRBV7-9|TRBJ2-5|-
CASSLWAPGETQYF
TGTGCCAGCAGCCTCTGGGCGCCCGGAGAGACCCAGTACTTC
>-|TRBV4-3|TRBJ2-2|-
CASSQDSIEGEGTGELFF
TGCGCCAGCAGCCAAGACTCTATTGAGGGAGAAGGGACCGGGGAGCTGTTTTTT
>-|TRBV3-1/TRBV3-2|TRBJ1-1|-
CASSQSLLQAFF
TGTGCCAGCAGCCAAAGCCTCCTTCAAGCTTTCTTT